The clone carrying this T cell receptor (beta chain) was recorded only once. The record originates from a study of blood T cell repertoires in COVID-19. Study-wide background: Some COVID-19 samples were acute and others convalescent; all came from the United States, Italy and Spain. T cells, B-cell-depleted T cells, or PBMCs supplied cDNA or gDNA.

The authors' processing: Nucleated cell counts were estimated from reference gene primer amplification. Clones were sequenced by immunoSEQ multiplex PCR, and TCRdb holds only the in-frame ones, with some missing. V, J and clone size are taken as reported in that table, and D and trimming were inferred from the DNA itself. This table holds around 140,000 clones, 88% found once. V lost 8 bases and J 3 bases, leaving 14 bases between the germline ends. The CDR3 runs to 13 residues. Per germline, CDR1 LGHDT and CDR2 YNNKEL (reference sequence). This sequence was found in a woman in her forties or fifties with acute or convalescent COVID-19. The sequenced sample was peripheral blood. The genes are TRBV3-1 (or the pseudogene TRBV3-2) and TRBJ2-7; a possible D gene is TRBD2 (5 bases). In nucleotides, the CDR3 is TGTGCCAGCGCGGCGGGCCGAAACTACGAGCAGTACTTC. Protein sequence: CASAAGRNYEQYF.